What follows are 10 T cell receptor beta chains derived from one specimen sequenced in a study of T cell responses to AZD1222 COVID-19 vaccine. Profiling relied on immunoSEQ multiplex PCR, and the TCRdb table lists in-frame clones only, not all of them. This table has tens of thousands of clones, around nine tenths appearing once. Material: peripheral blood, obtained 28 days after the second AZD1222 dose. These receptors all stem from an adult who received the AZD1222 COVID-19 vaccine.

The chain couples TRBV6-1 to TRBJ1-2; D gene ambiguous. V dropped 0 bases and J dropped 4 bases, with 3 bases sitting between them. Germline CDR1 MNHNS, CDR2 SASEGT. The CDR3 contains 12 residues. For the CDR3, the DNA is TGTGCCAGCAGTGAAGCAAGCTATGGCTACACCTTC. It specifies CASSEASYGYTF.

The V gene is TRBV6-4, the J gene TRBJ1-2; 9 nucleotides align to TRBD1. This CDR3 has 12 amino acids. Germline V gives CDR1 MRHNA, CDR2 SNTAGT. V shed 9 bases, J shed 3 bases, and the junction held 2 bases outside the gene matches. The CDR3 region is CARGDRDYGYTF. In DNA, the CDR3 is TGTGCCAGGGGGGACAGGGACTATGGCTACACCTTC.

The V gene is TRBV14, the J gene TRBJ2-3; 13 nucleotides align to TRBD2. This CDR3 has 15 residues. Germline CDR1 reads SGHDN; CDR2 reads FVKESK. Losses at the gene ends were 6 bases for V and 3 bases for J; bases not matched to a gene: 3. The CDR3 sequence is CASRRTSGSTDTQYF. As DNA, the CDR3 is TGTGCCAGCAGACGGACTAGCGGGAGTACAGATACGCAGTATTTT. Filled out from reference TRBV14 and TRBJ2-3, the complete variable domain reads EAGVTQFPSHSVIEKGQTVTLRCDPISGHDNLYWYRRVMGKEIKFLLHFVKESKQDESGMPNNRFLAERTGGTYSTLKVQPAELEDSGVYFCASRRTSGSTDTQYFGPGTRLTVL.

V gene TRBV6-2 or TRBV6-3 combines with J gene TRBJ1-5; no reliable D call. The germline gives CDR1 MNHEY, CDR2 SVGEGT. V was pared by 0 bases and J by 9 bases, with 15 bases between. CDR3 length equals 15 residues. The CDR3 here is CASSYSSSGNRPQHF. The CDR3 DNA is TGTGCCAGCAGTTACTCGAGTTCGGGGAACCGGCCCCAGCATTTT.

The table lists this clone with a count of one. The chain uses TRBV9 and TRBJ2-1; 8 nucleotides match TRBD2. The CDR3 has 19 amino acids. The V gene end was trimmed by 4 bases and the J gene end by 2 bases; junction bases not matched to a gene: 17. Germline assignment: CDR1 SGDLS and CDR2 YYNGEE. The CDR3 protein is CASSTRLAISSEAYNEQFF. In DNA, the CDR3 is TGTGCCAGCAGCACCCGACTAGCGATTTCCTCCGAGGCCTACAATGAGCAGTTCTTC.

The chain uses TRBV6-5 and TRBJ2-1; D uncertain. V dropped 5 bases and J dropped 2 bases, with 10 bases sitting between them. The CDR3 has 14 residues. The germline gives CDR1 MNHEY, CDR2 SVGAGI. The CDR3 here is CASSPYVPYNEQFF. The CDR3 region has the DNA TGTGCCAGCAGTCCCTACGTCCCCTACAATGAGCAGTTCTTC.

This clone is a singleton in its sample. The rearrangement links TRBV15 to TRBJ2-6; D tentatively fits TRBD1 or TRBD2 (5 bases each). The CDR3 totals 18 residues. Trimming cost V 1 base and J 0 bases, with 13 bases left between them. The germline gives CDR1 LNHNV, CDR2 YYDKDF (reference sequence). In DNA, the CDR3 is TGTGCCACCAGCAGAGGAGGGACCAGATCCTCTGGGGCCAACGTCCTGACTTTC. Translating it yields CATSRGGTRSSGANVLTF.

The chain couples TRBV3-1 (or the pseudogene TRBV3-2) to TRBJ2-7, with D uncertain. Germline V CDR1 and CDR2: LGHDT, YNNKEL (reference sequence). There are 14 residues in the CDR3. The germline V and J ends were trimmed by 4 bases and 4 bases, with 14 bases remaining between them. DNA for the CDR3: TGTGCCAGCAGCCGGGGATCCTCCGGGTACGAGCAGTACTTC. Its translation: CASSRGSSGYEQYF.

The rearrangement uses TRBV10-1 and TRBJ1-5; TRBD1 is a possible D gene (6 bases). Germline CDR1 and CDR2: WNHNN and SYGVQD (reference sequence). This CDR3 is built from 20 residues. V was trimmed by 1 base and J by 8 bases, leaving 30 bases between them. CDR3 sequence (DNA): TGCGCCAGCAGTGAGTGTTACTGGGCAGGGGTTCGGGGGTTGAGTGAGCCCCAGCATTTT. Its translation: CASSECYWAGVRGLSEPQHF.

This rearrangement joins TRBV19 to TRBJ2-2; D possibly corresponds to TRBD2 (6 bases). The CDR3 extends over 15 amino acids. Germline loops: CDR1 LNHDA, CDR2 SQIVND (reference sequence). V lost 5 bases, J lost 4 bases, and 14 bases lay in between. This CDR3 reads CASSSAVGSTGELFF. Written as DNA, the CDR3 is TGTGCCAGTAGTTCCGCAGTCGGGAGCACCGGGGAGCTGTTTTTT.